The clone carrying this T cell receptor (beta chain) was found many times. What it recognizes is unknown. Amplification from RNA transcripts yielded the TCR beta CDR3 regions. First-round RT-PCR used HTBI primers; second-round multiplex PCR followed. Via MiXCR, TCRdb re-called the multiplex PCR reads, giving one row per CDR3 protein. The sample includes hundreds of thousands of distinct CDR3 sequences, more than 40% seen only once; the top ten take under 3.5%. These data are taken from a study of Graves' ophthalmopathy and Graves' hyperthyroidism. Germline V gene data show CDR1 as ENHRY and CDR2 as SYGVKD. After removal of 8 bases from V and 5 bases from J, the junction contained 3 bases not matched to a gene. The CDR3 runs 11 residues. Findings and limits, study-wide: Blood shared most expanded thyroid clonotypes above 0.001 frequency.

Every ophthalmopathy donor presented moderate-to-severe activity, CAS ≥3, NOSPECS ≥4 and duration under 3 months. Pregnancy or lactation, uncontrolled infections and other autoimmune diseases were grounds for excluding patients. Clinicians made diagnoses from clinical symptoms, serum thyroxine, TRAb, thyroid ultrasound and orbital computed tomography. The V and J genes are TRBV10-3 and TRBJ2-7; 7 bases map to TRBD1. The sequence came from an adult man with Graves' ophthalmopathy. The sequenced sample consisted of peripheral blood. Here the CDR3 reads CAIEQGNEQYF. The CDR3 nucleotides read TGTGCCATCGAACAGGGGAACGAGCAGTACTTC.